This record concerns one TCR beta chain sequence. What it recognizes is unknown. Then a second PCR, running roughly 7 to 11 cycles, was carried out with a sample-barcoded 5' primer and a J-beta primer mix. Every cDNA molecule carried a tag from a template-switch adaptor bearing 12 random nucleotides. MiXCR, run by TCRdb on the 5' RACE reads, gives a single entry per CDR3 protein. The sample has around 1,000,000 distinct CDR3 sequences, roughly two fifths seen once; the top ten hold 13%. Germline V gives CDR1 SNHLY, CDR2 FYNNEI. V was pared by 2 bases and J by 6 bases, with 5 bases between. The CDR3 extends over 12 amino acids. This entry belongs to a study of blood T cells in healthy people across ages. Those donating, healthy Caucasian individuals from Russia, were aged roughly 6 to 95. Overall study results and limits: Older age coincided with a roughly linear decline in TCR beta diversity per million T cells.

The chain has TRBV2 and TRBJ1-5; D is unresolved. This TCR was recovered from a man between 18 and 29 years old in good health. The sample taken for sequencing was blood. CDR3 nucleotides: TGTGCCAGCAGTGAATTTCTTCAGCCCCAGCATTTT. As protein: CASSEFLQPQHF.